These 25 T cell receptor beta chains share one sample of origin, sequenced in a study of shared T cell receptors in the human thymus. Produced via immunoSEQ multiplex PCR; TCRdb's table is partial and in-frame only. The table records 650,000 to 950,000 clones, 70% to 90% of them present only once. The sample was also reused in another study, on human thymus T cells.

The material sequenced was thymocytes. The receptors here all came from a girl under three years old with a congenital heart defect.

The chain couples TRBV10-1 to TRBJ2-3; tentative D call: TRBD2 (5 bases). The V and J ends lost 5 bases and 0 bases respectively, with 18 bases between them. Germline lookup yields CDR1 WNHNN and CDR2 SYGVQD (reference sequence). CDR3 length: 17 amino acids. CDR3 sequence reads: CASSPRGGRASTDTQYF. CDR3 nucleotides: TGCGCCAGCAGTCCACGAGGAGGAAGGGCTAGCACAGATACGCAGTATTTT.

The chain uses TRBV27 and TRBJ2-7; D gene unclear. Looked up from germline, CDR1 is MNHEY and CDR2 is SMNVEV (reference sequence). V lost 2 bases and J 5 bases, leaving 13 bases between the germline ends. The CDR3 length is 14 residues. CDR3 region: CASSLRPLRNEQYF. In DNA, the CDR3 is TGTGCCAGCAGTTTAAGGCCTCTGAGGAACGAGCAGTACTTC.

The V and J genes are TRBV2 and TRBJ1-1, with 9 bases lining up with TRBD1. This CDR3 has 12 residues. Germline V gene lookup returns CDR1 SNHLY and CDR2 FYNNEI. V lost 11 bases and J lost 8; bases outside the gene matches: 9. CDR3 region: CAAGTGWVEAFF. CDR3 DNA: TGTGCCGCCGGGACAGGGTGGGTAGAAGCTTTCTTT.

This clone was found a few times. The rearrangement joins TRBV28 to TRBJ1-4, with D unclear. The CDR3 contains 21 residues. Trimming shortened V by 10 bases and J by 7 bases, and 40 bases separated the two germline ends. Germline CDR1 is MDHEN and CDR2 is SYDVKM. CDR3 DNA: TGTGCCACCAACGATCCCTCCCCGTCAGCGACCCTCCGTAGTGGAGGTGAAAAACTGTTTTTT. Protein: CATNDPSPSATLRSGGEKLFF.

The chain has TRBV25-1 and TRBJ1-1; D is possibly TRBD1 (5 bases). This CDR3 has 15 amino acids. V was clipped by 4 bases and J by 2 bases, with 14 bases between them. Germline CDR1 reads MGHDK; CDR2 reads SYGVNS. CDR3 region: CASSATTGDNTEAFF. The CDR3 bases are TGTGCCAGCAGTGCTACAACAGGTGACAACACTGAAGCTTTCTTT.

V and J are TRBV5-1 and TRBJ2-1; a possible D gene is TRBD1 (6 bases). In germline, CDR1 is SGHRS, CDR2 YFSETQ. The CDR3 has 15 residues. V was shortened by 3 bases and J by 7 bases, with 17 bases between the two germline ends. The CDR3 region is CASSYGAGELNEQFF. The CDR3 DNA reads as TGCGCCAGCAGCTACGGGGCAGGGGAACTGAATGAGCAGTTCTTC.

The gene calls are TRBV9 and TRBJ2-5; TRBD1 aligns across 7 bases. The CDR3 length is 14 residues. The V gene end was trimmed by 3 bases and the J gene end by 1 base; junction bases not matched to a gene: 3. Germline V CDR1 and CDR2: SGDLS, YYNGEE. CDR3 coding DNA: TGTGCCAGCAGCGGAGGGACAGCCCAAGAGACCCAGTACTTC. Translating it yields CASSGGTAQETQYF.

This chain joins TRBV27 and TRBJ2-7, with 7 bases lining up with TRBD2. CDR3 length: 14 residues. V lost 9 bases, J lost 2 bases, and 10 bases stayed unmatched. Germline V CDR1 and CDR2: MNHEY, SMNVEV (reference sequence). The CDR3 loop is CASRQGGSPYEQYF. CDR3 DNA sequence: TGTGCCAGTCGGCAAGGCGGGAGCCCCTACGAGCAGTACTTC.

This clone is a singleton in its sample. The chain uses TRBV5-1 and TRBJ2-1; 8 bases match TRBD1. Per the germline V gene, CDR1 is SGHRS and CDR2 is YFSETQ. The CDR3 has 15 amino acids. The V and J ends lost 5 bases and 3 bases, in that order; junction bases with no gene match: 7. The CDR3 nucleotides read TGCGCCAGCAGTTGGAGACAGGGGAACTACAATGAGCAGTTCTTC. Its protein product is CASSWRQGNYNEQFF.

The CDR3 region is CATHSRGGSDTQYF. DNA of the CDR3: TGTGCCACGCATTCGCGGGGGGGCTCAGATACGCAGTATTTT. The V call is TRBV11-2, the J call TRBJ2-3, with 9 bases lining up with TRBD2. V lost 10 bases and J lost 4; bases outside the gene matches: 9. Germline CDR1 is SGHAT and CDR2 is FQNNGV. This CDR3 contains 14 residues.

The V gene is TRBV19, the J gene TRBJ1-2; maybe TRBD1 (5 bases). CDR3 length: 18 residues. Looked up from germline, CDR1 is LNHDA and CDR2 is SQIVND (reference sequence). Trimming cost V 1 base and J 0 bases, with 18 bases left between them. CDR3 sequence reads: CASSIVGPGLGANYGYTF. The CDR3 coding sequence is TGTGCCAGTAGTATAGTCGGACCCGGTTTAGGGGCTAACTATGGCTACACCTTC.

CDR3 bases: TGTGCCAGCAGCTTGGACAGGGGGGTAGGGACCGGGGAGCTGTTTTTT. This codes for CASSLDRGVGTGELFF. The chain joins TRBV7-9 to TRBJ2-2, with 10 bases aligning to TRBD1. CDR1 is SEHNR, CDR2 FQNEAQ, per germline (reference sequence). Losses at the gene ends were 3 bases for V and 5 bases for J; bases not matched to a gene: 6. CDR3 length: 16 residues.

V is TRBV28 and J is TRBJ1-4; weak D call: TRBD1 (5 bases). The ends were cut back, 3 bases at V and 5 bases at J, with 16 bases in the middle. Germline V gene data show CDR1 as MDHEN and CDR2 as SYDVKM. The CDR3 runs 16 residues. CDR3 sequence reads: CASSFKPPGGNEKLFF. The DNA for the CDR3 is TGTGCCAGCAGTTTTAAGCCCCCGGGGGGAAATGAAAAACTGTTTTTT.

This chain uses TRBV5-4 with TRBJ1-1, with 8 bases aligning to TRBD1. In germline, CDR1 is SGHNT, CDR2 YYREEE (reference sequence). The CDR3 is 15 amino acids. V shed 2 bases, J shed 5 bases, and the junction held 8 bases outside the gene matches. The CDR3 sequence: CASSFFRDRGTEAFF. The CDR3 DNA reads TGTGCCAGCAGCTTTTTCCGAGACAGGGGTACTGAAGCTTTCTTT.

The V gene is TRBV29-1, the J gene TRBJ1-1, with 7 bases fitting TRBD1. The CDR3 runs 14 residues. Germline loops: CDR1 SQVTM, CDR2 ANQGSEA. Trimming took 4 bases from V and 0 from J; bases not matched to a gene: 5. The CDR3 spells CSVVTGPMNTEAFF. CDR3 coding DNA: TGCAGCGTTGTGACAGGGCCGATGAACACTGAAGCTTTCTTT.

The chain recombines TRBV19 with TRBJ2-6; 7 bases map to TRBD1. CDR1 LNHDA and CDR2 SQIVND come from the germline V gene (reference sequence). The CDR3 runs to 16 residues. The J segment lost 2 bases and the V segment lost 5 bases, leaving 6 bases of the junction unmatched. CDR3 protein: CASSSKRGPGANVLTF. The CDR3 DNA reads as TGTGCCAGTAGTTCGAAAAGGGGGCCTGGGGCCAACGTCCTGACTTTC.

CDR3 residues: CASSLCSSEYQPQHF. The CDR3 DNA is TGTGCCAGCAGTTTATGCAGCTCGGAGTATCAGCCCCAGCATTTT. The chain is built from TRBV28 and TRBJ1-5; no reliable D call. V gave up 0 bases and J gave up 5 bases, with 11 bases separating them. The germline gives CDR1 MDHEN, CDR2 SYDVKM. The CDR3 sequence is 15 residues long. Variable domain in full (rest from reference TRBV28 and TRBJ1-5): DVKVTQSSRYLVKRTGEKVFLECVQDMDHENMFWYRQDPGLGLRLIYFSYDVKMKEKGDIPEGYSVSREKKERFSLILESASTNQTSMYLCASSLCSSEYQPQHFGDGTRLSIL.

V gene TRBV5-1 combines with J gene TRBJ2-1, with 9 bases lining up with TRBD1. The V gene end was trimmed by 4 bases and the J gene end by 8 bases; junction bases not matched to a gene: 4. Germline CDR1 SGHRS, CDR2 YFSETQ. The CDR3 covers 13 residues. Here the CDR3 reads CASSPTGGHEQFF. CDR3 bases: TGCGCCAGCAGCCCAACAGGGGGCCATGAGCAGTTCTTC.

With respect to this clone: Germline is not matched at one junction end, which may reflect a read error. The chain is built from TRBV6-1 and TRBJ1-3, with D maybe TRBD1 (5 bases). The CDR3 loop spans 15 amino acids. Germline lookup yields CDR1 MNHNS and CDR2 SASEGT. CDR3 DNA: TGTGCCAGCAGTGTCTTGTCAGGGACTGGAAGCACCATATATTTT. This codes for CASSVLSGTGSTIYF.

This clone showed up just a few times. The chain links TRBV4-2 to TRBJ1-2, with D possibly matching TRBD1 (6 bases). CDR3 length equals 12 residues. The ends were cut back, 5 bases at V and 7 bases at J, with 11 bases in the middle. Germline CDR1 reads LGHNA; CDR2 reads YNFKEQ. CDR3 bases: TGTGCCAGCAGCGGGACAATGCCTGGCTACACCTTC. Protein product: CASSGTMPGYTF.

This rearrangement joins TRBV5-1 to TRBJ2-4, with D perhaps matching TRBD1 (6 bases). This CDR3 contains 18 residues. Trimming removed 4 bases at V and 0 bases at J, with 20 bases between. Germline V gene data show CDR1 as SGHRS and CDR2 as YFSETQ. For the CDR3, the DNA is TGCGCCAGCAGCCAAGGGACACCTGACATTTTAGCCAAAAACATTCAGTACTTC. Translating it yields CASSQGTPDILAKNIQYF.

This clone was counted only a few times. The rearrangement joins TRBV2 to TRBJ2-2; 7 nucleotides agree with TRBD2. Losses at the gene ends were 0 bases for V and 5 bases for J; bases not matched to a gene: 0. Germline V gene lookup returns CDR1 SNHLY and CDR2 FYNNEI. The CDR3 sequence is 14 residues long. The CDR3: CASSEAGGTGELFF. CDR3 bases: TGTGCCAGCAGTGAAGCGGGGGGGACCGGGGAGCTGTTTTTT.

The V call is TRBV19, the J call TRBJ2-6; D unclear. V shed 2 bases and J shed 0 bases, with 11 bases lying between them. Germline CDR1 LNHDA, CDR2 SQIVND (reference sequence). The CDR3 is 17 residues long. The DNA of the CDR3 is TGTGCCAGTAGTATACAGGCAGGCACCTCTGGGGCCAACGTCCTGACTTTC. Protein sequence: CASSIQAGTSGANVLTF.

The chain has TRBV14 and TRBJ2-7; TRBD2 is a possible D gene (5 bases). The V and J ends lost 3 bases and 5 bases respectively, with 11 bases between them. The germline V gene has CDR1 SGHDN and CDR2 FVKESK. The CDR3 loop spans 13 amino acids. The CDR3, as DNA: TGTGCCAGCAGCCACCGCCCCGGGGACGAGCAGTACTTC. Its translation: CASSHRPGDEQYF.

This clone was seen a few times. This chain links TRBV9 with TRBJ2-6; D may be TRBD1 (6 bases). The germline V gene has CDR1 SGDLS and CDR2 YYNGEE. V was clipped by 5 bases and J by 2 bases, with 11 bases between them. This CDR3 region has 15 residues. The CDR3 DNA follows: TGTGCCAGCAGGACAGGCCTGGCTGGGGCCAACGTCCTGACTTTC. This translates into CASRTGLAGANVLTF. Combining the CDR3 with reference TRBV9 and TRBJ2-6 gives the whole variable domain DSGVTQTPKHLITATGQRVTLRCSPRSGDLSVYWYQQSLDQGLQFLIQYYNGEERAKGNILERFSAQQFPDLHSELNLSSLELGDSALYFCASRTGLAGANVLTFGAGSRLTVL.